This T cell receptor beta chain is from a study of blood T cell repertoires in COVID-19. The CDR3 runs to 15 residues. Trimming took off 1 base at V and 4 bases at J, with 11 bases between the two ends. The germline gives CDR1 LNHNV, CDR2 YYDKDF (reference sequence). Seattle patient enrollment occurred during active infection, with longitudinal follow-up thereafter. The assay was immunoSEQ multiplex PCR, and TCRdb's table has in-frame clones only and misses some. The sample has 250,000 or so clones, 85% to 90% seen once. The V call is TRBV15, the J call TRBJ1-3; a possible D gene is TRBD1 (5 bases). The receptor comes from a woman aged 60-70 years with COVID-19, enrolled during active disease. The sample comprised peripheral blood. The DNA for the CDR3 is TGTGCCACCAGCAGAGCTGCAGGGTCGGGAAACACCATATATTTT. Protein product: CATSRAAGSGNTIYF.